This record covers a single TCR beta chain. This clonotype has more than one count but fewer than ten. No cognate antigen has been identified for it. No clone much larger than this one lies a single base away; base qualities are absent. Reading the germline V gene (reference sequence) gives CDR1 SEHNR and CDR2 FQNEAQ. Including cysteine and phenylalanine, the CDR3 has 17 amino acids. The CDR3 DNA has 51 bases and is translated from base 1. Clipping removes 2 bases from V and 2 bases from J, with 10 as the unmatched junction base count. This specimen comes from a study of T cells of healthy individuals (dated by TCRdb to the late 2010s). The protocol used for the library was 5' RACE. Sequencing took place on an Illumina MiSeq. TCRdb's own reprocessing of the public reads used fastp at Q25 and MiXCR and kept productive beta chains. Records with the same CDR3 protein are collapsed into one entry carrying the most frequent genes and DNA. The sample table lists tens of thousands of distinct CDR3 sequences, around 4.5% of them with a count of one. The ten largest clonotypes hold about 9% of the sample.

The TCR was taken from a human donor in good health. The chain uses TRBV7-9 and TRBJ2-7; TRBD1 aligns with 9 central bases. The nucleotide sequence reads TGTGCCAGCAGCTTAACCCGGGACAGGGCGACACCCTACGAGCAGTACTTC. Its protein product is CASSLTRDRATPYEQYF.